This T cell receptor (beta chain) is drawn from a study of blood T cell repertoires in COVID-19. Per the study methods: Quantification of nucleated cells was approximated via reference gene primer amplification. The data were produced by immunoSEQ multiplex PCR, yet TCRdb's version contains in-frame clones alone and is incomplete. V and J calls and clone size are given by that table; D and trimming were obtained from the DNA. The sample yields about 53,000 clones, just under 85% seen once. Germline-derived CDR1 and CDR2 are SGHTA and FQGNSA. With 5 bases removed from V and 6 bases from J, the gap between germline ends came to 11 bases. The CDR3 contains 13 residues.

The chain links TRBV7-2 to TRBJ2-1, with a tentative D call TRBD2 (6 bases). The sample was peripheral blood. The TCR comes from a human donor in a cohort sampled during active COVID-19. The CDR3 nucleotides read TGTGCCAGCAGCGTGACTAGTGCCAATGAGCAGTTCTTC. It translates to CASSVTSANEQFF.